A selection of T cell receptor beta chains follows, all from one sample in a study of T cell responses to AZD1222 COVID-19 vaccine. The table came from immunoSEQ multiplex PCR; TCRdb's copy has only in-frame clones and leaves some out. The sample contains some 91,000 clones, under 90% of which appear only once. The specimen comprised peripheral blood, sampled on day 0 of AZD1222 vaccination. The receptors stem from an adult in good health. Each CDR3 is given with its conserved first and last residue. The order of the fields is D gene, J gene, clone size, V gene, CDR3 protein, CDR3 DNA. The D gene is left open where the match is weak. Clone size is given for some rows only: seen once, a few or many times, or a class if the clone is expanded.

>NA|TRBJ2-5|NA|TRBV2
CASSGSAGLRQETQYF
TGTGCCAGCAGTGGATCGGCCGGACTTCGCCAAGAGACCCAGTACTTC
>NA|TRBJ2-2|NA|TRBV3-1/TRBV3-2
CASSRGTGELFF
TGTGCCAGCAGCCGGGGCACCGGGGAGCTGTTTTTT
>NA|TRBJ1-6|NA|TRBV9
CASSVGHDDNSPLHF
TGTGCCAGCAGCGTAGGCCACGATGATAATTCACCCCTCCACTTT
>TRBD1|TRBJ2-7|NA|TRBV5-5
CASSDARTGGYEQYF
TGTGCCAGCAGCGACGCCCGGACAGGGGGTTACGAGCAGTACTTC
>TRBD2|TRBJ2-1|NA|TRBV5-8
CASSLVFVMAGGSYNEQFF
TGTGCCAGCAGCTTGGTTTTCGTTATGGCGGGAGGATCCTACAATGAGCAGTTCTTC
>NA|TRBJ1-2|NA|TRBV12-3/TRBV12-4
CASTILGALSF
TGTGCCAGCACCATCTTAGGGGCACTCAGCTTC
>NA|TRBJ1-5|NA|TRBV18
CASSPPTGQGGAQHF
TGTGCCAGCTCACCACCAACAGGGCAGGGCGGAGCCCAGCATTTT
>NA|TRBJ2-1|few|TRBV11-3
CASSPSGGGVSEQFF
TGTGCCAGCAGCCCGTCGGGCGGAGGAGTGAGTGAGCAGTTCTTC
>NA|TRBJ1-1|NA|TRBV25-1
CASSLGGADTEAFF
TGTGCCAGCAGTCTCGGAGGGGCGGACACTGAAGCTTTCTTT
>NA|TRBJ1-5|NA|TRBV7-2
CASSSMATSNQPQHF
TGTGCCAGCAGTAGCATGGCCACCAGCAATCAGCCCCAGCATTTT
>NA|TRBJ2-5|NA|TRBV7-9
CASSLGGIGTQYF
TGTGCCAGCAGCTTAGGGGGGATAGGGACCCAGTACTTC
>NA|TRBJ2-1|once|TRBV6-1
CASSEDTSSFYEQFF
TGTGCCAGCAGTGAGGATACTAGCTCCTTCTATGAGCAGTTCTTC
>TRBD2|TRBJ2-7|NA|TRBV14
CASSQGLAYYEQYF
TGTGCCAGCAGCCAGGGACTAGCGTACTACGAGCAGTACTTC
>NA|TRBJ1-3|once|TRBV27
CASSLVGSNSGNTIYF
TGTGCCAGCAGTTTAGTGGGCAGTAACTCTGGAAACACCATATATTTT
>TRBD2|TRBJ2-7|NA|TRBV6-6
CASSPGTSGVLYEQYF
TGTGCCAGCAGTCCCGGGACTAGCGGGGTCCTTTACGAGCAGTACTTC
>TRBD1|TRBJ2-6|once|TRBV29-1
CSVRDRENSGANVLTF
TGCAGCGTACGGGACAGAGAAAACTCTGGGGCCAACGTCCTGACTTTC
>NA|TRBJ2-7|once|TRBV5-1
CASSPRGGIDEQYF
TGCGCCAGCAGCCCCAGGGGGGGGATCGACGAGCAGTACTTC
>NA|TRBJ1-3|NA|TRBV7-2
CASSLDGGSSGNTIYF
TGTGCCAGCAGCTTAGATGGAGGGAGCTCTGGAAACACCATATATTTT
>NA|TRBJ2-3|NA|TRBV7-3
CASSVGRSDTQYF
TGTGCCAGCAGTGTGGGCAGGTCAGATACGCAGTATTTT
>NA|TRBJ1-1|NA|TRBV5-8
CASNPGYTEAFF
TGTGCCAGCAACCCGGGGTACACTGAAGCTTTCTTT
>TRBD2|TRBJ2-2|NA|TRBV7-3
CANLRAGGPPGTGELFF
TGTGCCAACCTACGAGCGGGAGGGCCCCCGGGAACCGGGGAGCTGTTTTTT
>NA|TRBJ1-3|NA|TRBV4-1
CASSQDDRRSSGNTIYF
TGCGCCAGCAGCCAGGACGACAGGCGGAGCTCTGGAAACACCATATATTTT
>TRBD2|TRBJ2-1|once|TRBV11-2
CASSFFPSGVNNEQFF
TGTGCCAGCAGCTTTTTCCCTAGCGGAGTAAACAATGAGCAGTTCTTC
>NA|TRBJ2-6|NA|TRBV27
CASMSGEGVSGANVLTF
TGTGCCAGCATGTCAGGGGAAGGAGTCTCTGGGGCCAACGTCCTGACTTTC